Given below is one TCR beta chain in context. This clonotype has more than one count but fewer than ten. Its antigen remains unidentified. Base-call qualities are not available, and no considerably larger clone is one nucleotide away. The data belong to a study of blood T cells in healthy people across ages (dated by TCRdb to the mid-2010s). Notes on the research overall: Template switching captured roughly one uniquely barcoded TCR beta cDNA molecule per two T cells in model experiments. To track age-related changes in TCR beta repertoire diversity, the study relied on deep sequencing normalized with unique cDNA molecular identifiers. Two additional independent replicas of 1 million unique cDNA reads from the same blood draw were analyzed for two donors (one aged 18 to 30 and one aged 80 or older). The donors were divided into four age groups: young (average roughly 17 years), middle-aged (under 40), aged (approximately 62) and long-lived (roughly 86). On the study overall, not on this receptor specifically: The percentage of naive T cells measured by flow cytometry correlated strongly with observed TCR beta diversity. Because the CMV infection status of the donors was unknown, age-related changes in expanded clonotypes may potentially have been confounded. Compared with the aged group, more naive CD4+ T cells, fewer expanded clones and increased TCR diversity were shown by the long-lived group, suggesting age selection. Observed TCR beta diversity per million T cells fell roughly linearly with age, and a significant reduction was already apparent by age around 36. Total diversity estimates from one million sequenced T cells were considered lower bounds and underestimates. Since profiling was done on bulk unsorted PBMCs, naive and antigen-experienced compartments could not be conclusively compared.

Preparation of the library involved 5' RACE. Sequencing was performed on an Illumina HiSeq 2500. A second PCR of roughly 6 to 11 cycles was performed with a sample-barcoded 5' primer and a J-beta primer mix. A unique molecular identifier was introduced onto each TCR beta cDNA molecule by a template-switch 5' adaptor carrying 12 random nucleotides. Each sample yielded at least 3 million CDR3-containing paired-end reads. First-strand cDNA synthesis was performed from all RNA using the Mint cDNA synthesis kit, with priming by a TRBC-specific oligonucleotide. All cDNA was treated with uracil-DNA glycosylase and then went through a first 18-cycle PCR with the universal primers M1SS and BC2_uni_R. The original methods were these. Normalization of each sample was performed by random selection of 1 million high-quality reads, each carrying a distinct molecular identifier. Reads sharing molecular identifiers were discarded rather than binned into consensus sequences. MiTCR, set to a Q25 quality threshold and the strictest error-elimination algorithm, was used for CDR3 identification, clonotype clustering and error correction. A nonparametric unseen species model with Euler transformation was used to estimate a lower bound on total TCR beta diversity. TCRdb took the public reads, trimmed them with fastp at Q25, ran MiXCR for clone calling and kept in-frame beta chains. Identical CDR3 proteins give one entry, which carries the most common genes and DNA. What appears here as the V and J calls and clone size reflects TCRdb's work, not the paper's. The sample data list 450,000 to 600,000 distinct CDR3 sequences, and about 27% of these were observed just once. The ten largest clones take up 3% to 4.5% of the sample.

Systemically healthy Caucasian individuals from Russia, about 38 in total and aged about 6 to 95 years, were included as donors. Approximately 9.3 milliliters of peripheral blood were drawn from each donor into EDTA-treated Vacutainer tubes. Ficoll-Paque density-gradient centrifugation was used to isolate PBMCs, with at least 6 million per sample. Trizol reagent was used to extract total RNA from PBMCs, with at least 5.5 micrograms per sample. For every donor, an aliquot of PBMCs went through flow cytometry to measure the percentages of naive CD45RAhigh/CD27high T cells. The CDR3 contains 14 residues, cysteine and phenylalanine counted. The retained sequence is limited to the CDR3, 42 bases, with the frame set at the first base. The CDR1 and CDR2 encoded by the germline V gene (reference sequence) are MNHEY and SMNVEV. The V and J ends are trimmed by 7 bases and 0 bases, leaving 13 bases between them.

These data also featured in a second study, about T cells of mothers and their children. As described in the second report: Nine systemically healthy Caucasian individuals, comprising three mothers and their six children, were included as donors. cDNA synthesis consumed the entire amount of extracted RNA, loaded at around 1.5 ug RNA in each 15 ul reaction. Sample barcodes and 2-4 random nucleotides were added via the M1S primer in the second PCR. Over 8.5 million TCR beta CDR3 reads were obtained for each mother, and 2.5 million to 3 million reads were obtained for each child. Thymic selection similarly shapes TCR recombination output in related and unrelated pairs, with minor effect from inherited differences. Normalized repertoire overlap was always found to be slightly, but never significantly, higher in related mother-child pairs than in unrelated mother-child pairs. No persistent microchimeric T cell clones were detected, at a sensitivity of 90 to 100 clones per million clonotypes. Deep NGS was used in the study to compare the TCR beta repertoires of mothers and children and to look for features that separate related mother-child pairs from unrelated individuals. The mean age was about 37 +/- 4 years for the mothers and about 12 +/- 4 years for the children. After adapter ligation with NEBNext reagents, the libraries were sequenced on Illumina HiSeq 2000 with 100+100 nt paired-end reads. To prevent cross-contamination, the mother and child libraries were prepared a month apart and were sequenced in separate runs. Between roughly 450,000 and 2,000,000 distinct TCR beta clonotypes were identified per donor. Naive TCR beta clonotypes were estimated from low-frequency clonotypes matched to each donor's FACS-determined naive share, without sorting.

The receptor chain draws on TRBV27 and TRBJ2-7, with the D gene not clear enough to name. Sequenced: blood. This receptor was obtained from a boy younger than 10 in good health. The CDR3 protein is CASNPGLSSYEQYF. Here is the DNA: TGTGCCAGCAACCCGGGCCTCAGCTCCTACGAGCAGTACTTC.